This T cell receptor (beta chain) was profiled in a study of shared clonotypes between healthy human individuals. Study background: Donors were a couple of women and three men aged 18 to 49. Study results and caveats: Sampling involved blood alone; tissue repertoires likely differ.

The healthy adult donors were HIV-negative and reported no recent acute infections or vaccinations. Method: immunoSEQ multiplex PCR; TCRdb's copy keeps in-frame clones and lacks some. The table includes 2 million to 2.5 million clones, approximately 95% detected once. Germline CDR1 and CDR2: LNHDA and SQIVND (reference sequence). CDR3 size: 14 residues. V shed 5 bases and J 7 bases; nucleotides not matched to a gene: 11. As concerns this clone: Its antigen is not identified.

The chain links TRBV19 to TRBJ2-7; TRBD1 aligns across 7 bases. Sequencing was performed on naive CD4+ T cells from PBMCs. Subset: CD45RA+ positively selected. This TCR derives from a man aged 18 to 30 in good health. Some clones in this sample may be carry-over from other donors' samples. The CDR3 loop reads CASSPGQARGEQYF. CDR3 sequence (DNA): TGTGCCAGTAGTCCCGGACAGGCACGGGGAGAGCAGTACTTC. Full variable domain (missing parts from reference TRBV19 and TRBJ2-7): DGGITQSPKYLFRKEGQNVTLSCEQNLNHDAMYWYRQDPGQGLRLIYYSQIVNDFQKGDIAEGYSVSREKKESFPLTVTSAQKNPTAFYLCASSPGQARGEQYFGPGTRLTVT.